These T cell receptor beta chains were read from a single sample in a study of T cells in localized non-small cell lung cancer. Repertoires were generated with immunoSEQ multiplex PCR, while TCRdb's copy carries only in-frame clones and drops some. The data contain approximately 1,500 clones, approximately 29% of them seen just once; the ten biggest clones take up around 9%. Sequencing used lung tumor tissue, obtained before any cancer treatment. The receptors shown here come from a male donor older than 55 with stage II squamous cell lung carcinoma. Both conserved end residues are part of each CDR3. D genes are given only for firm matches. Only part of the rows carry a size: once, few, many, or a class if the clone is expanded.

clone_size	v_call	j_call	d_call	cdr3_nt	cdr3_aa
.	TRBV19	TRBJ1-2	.	TGTGCCAGTAGCCCCAGGGGAGCTAACTATGGCTACACCTTC	CASSPRGANYGYTF
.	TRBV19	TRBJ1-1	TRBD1	TGTGCCAGTAGTGTCGGGACAGGGAAGACTTTCTTT	CASSVGTGKTFF
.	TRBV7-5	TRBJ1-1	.	TGTGCCAGCAGCATGACAGCCAGAATGAACACTGAAGCTTTCTTT	CASSMTARMNTEAFF
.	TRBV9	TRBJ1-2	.	TGTGCCACCCCTGAGGGGCGTTCTGGCTACACCTTC	CATPEGRSGYTF
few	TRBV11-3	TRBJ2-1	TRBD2	TGTGCCAGCAGCCAGATCTTTATCACTAGCGAACCCTACAATGAGCAGTTCTTC	CASSQIFITSEPYNEQFF
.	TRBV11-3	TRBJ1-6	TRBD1	TGTGCCAGCAGCCCGATGGACAGGAGGGGATCTTCACCCCTCCACTTT	CASSPMDRRGSSPLHF
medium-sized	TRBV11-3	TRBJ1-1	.	TGTGCCAGCAGCTCCACGGGACCGAACGGTGAAGCTTTCTTT	CASSSTGPNGEAFF
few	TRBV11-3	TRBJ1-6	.	TGTGCCAGCAGCTTAGTGAGGAGCTCCTATAATTCACCCCTCCACTTT	CASSLVRSSYNSPLHF
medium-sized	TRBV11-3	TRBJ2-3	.	TGTGCCAGCAGCTTAACACTAGATACAGATACGCAGTATTTT	CASSLTLDTDTQYF
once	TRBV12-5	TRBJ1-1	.	TGTGCTAGTGGTTTGGGGCAGATTGAAGCTTTCTTT	CASGLGQIEAFF
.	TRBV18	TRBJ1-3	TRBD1	TGTGCCAGCTCACGACGACAGGGGGCCGAGTTAAGCTCTGGAAGCACCATATATTTT	CASSRRQGAELSSGSTIYF
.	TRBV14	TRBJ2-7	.	TGTGCCAGCAGCCAAGTTCAGGGATACGGCGAGCAGTACTTC	CASSQVQGYGEQYF
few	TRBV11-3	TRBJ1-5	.	TGTGCCAGCAGCTTCCAACAGGGATTAAATCAGCCCCAGCATTTT	CASSFQQGLNQPQHF
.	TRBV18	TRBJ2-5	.	TGTGCCAGCTCAACCATGGGGGAGACCCAGTACTTC	CASSTMGETQYF
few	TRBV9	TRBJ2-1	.	TGTGCCAGCAGCCTGCTGGCAGCTAATGAGCAGTTCTTC	CASSLLAANEQFF
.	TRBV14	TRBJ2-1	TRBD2	TGTGCCAGCAGCCAAGCAGCGGGGGGGCCTAATGAGCAGTTCTTC	CASSQAAGGPNEQFF
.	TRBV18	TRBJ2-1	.	TGTGCCAGCTCACTGTCTGGATCCTCAATTCCTGTCAATGAGCAGTTCTTC	CASSLSGSSIPVNEQFF
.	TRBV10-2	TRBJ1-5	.	TGCGCCAGCACCCGAGTACCGGTGCGGCCCCAGCATTTT	CASTRVPVRPQHF
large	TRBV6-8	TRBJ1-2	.	TGTGCCAGCAGTAACCGACAGGACTATGGCTACACCTTC	CASSNRQDYGYTF
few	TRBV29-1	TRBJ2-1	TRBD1	TGCAGCGTTGGGTTGACAGGGTCGGGTGAGCAGTTCTTC	CSVGLTGSGEQFF
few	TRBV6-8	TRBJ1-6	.	TGTGCCAGCAGTCCCGGGACGGCAGAAAATTCACCCCTCCACTTT	CASSPGTAENSPLHF
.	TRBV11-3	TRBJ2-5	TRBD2	TGTGCCAGCAGCTTGGTAGCGGGGGGTACAGAAGAGACCCAGTACTTC	CASSLVAGGTEETQYF
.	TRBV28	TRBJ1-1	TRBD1	TGTGCCAGCAGTTTGGCAGGGGGCGAAGGTGAAGCTTTCTTT	CASSLAGGEGEAFF
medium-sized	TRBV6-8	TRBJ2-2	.	TGTGCCAGCCATCAGGGTAACACCGGGGAGCTGTTTTTT	CASHQGNTGELFF
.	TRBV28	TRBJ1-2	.	TGTGCCAGCAGTTCAGTAGGTCCCTATGGCTACACCTTC	CASSSVGPYGYTF
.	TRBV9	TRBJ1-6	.	TGTGCCAGCATAGGGGGCTCCTATAATTCACCCCTCCACTTT	CASIGGSYNSPLHF
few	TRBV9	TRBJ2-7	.	TGTGCCAGCAGCCTCGGTCTCTACGAGCAGTACTTC	CASSLGLYEQYF
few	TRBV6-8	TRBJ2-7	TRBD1	TGTGCCAGCAGTGAGGGGGACAGGGCTTCCTACGAGCAGTACTTC	CASSEGDRASYEQYF
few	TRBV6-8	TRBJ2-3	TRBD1	TGTGCCAGCAGTGTAGGGACAGGGGCAGATACGCAGTATTTT	CASSVGTGADTQYF
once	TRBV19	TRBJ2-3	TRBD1	TGTGCCAGTAGTATAGGACAGGGGGCCTTCACAGATACGCAGTATTTT	CASSIGQGAFTDTQYF
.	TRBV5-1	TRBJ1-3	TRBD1	TGCGCCAGCAGCTCACGACAGGGCTCTGGAAACACCATATATTTT	CASSSRQGSGNTIYF
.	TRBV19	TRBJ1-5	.	TGTGCCAGTAGGCTGTTACGAGGAATGTATCAGCCCCAGCATTTT	CASRLLRGMYQPQHF
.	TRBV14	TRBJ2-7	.	TGTGCCAGCAGCCTGGGGACAGAGCAGTACTTC	CASSLGTEQYF
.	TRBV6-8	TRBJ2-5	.	TGTGCCACCCGGGGAGTGCAAGAGACCCAGTACTTC	CATRGVQETQYF
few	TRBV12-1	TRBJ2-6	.	TGTGCCAGCAGCTTTGTACCCCCCTCTGGGGCCAACGTCCTGACTTTC	CASSFVPPSGANVLTF
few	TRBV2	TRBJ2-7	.	TGTGCCAGCAACCTTGGAGGGCTCTACGAGCAGTACTTC	CASNLGGLYEQYF
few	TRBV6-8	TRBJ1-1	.	TGTGCCAGCAGGGGAATTGGGGCGACGGTGAACACTGAAGCTTTCTTT	CASRGIGATVNTEAFF
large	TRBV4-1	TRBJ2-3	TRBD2	TGCGCCAGCAGCCAGGGACTAGCGGGGGGCCCTCGCACAGATACGCAGTATTTT	CASSQGLAGGPRTDTQYF
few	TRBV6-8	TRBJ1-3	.	TGTGCCAGCAGCCCGACCTCTGGAAACACCATATATTTT	CASSPTSGNTIYF
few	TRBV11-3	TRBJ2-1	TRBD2	TGTGCCAGCAGCCGACTAGCGGGGGTATACAATGAGCAGTTCTTC	CASSRLAGVYNEQFF
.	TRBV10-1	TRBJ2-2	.	TGCGCCAGCAGTGAGGGTACCGGGGAGCTGTTTTTT	CASSEGTGELFF
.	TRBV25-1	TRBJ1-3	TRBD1	TGTGCCAGCAGTGAATTCCGGGACAGGGGGAGCTCTGGAAACACCATATATTTT	CASSEFRDRGSSGNTIYF
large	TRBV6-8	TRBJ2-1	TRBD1	TGTGCCAGCATCGGGACAGGGGGGGTCGTGCAGTTCTTC	CASIGTGGVVQFF
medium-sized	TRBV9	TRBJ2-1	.	TGTGCCAGCAGCGTACGGGACCCTAACAATGAGCAGTTCTTC	CASSVRDPNNEQFF
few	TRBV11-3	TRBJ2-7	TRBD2	TGTGCCAGCAGCTGGGGGACTAGCTCCTACGAGCAGTACTTC	CASSWGTSSYEQYF
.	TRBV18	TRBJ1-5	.	TGTGCCAGCTCACCGAGGGGGGATAGCAATCAGCCCCAGCATTTT	CASSPRGDSNQPQHF
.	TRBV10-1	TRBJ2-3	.	TGCGCCAGCAGTGAGTACCAGTCCACAGATACGCAGTATTTT	CASSEYQSTDTQYF
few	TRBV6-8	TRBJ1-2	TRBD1	TGTGCCAGCAGGGGACAGGGACGAGACTATGGCTACACCTTC	CASRGQGRDYGYTF
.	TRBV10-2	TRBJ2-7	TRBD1	TGCGCCAGCAGTGACAGGGGGCAGGGCGAGCAGTACTTC	CASSDRGQGEQYF
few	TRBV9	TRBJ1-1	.	TGTGCCAGCAGCGTCCGGACGGCGAACACTGAAGCTTTCTTT	CASSVRTANTEAFF
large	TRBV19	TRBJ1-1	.	TGTGCCAGTAGTATTACACGGAACACTGAAGCTTTCTTT	CASSITRNTEAFF
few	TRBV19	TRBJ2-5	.	TGTGCCAGTAGTATCTCCCCGGGGCAGGTCGATCAAGAGACCCAGTACTTC	CASSISPGQVDQETQYF
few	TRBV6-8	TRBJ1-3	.	TGTGCCAGCAGATCCCGCGGGGTTGGAAACACCATATATTTT	CASRSRGVGNTIYF